The next 13 T cell receptor beta chains were all read from a single sample in a study of blood T cell repertoires in COVID-19. TCRdb's copy holds only in-frame clones and misses some; the assay was immunoSEQ multiplex PCR. The sample yields about 47,000 clones, 80% to 85% seen once. Sequencing was done on a sample of peripheral blood. These receptor sequences come from a human donor with acute or convalescent COVID-19. The donor label of this sample is uncertain.

The J gene is TRBJ1-5, the V gene TRBV5-4; D may be TRBD1 (5 bases). The germline V gene encodes CDR1 SGHNT and CDR2 YYREEE (reference sequence). CDR3 length: 15 amino acids. V was trimmed by 0 bases and J by 7 bases, leaving 14 bases between them. The chain's CDR3 is CASSLDQGREQPQHF. The CDR3 coding sequence is TGTGCCAGCAGCTTGGATCAGGGAAGGGAACAGCCCCAGCATTTT.

The chain has TRBV19 and TRBJ2-3, with 9 bases fitting TRBD2. Germline CDR1 LNHDA, CDR2 SQIVND (reference sequence). The trim removed 6 bases at V and 6 bases at J, leaving 1 base unmatched. This CDR3 spans 12 amino acids. CDR3 in DNA: TGTGCCAGTAGCGGACTAGCGGATACGCAGTATTTT. It translates to CASSGLADTQYF. Full variable domain (remainder filled in from reference TRBV19 and TRBJ2-3): DGGITQSPKYLFRKEGQNVTLSCEQNLNHDAMYWYRQDPGQGLRLIYYSQIVNDFQKGDIAEGYSVSREKKESFPLTVTSAQKNPTAFYLCASSGLADTQYFGPGTRLTVL.

CDR3 sequence: CASSLWGGQWENTEAFF. The CDR3 DNA reads TGTGCCAGCAGTTTATGGGGAGGGCAATGGGAGAACACTGAAGCTTTCTTT. V usage is TRBV28 and J usage is TRBJ1-1; D is undetermined. The V and J ends lost 0 bases and 1 base respectively, with 15 bases between them. The CDR3 runs to 17 residues. Looked up from germline, CDR1 is MDHEN and CDR2 is SYDVKM.

This chain uses TRBV2 with TRBJ1-6, with D possibly TRBD1 on 6 matching bases. CDR1 and CDR2 from the germline V gene are SNHLY and FYNNEI. The CDR3 spans 14 residues. V gave up 5 bases and J gave up 9 bases, with 14 bases separating them. CDR3 region: CASSRGAGSSPLHF. CDR3 nucleotide sequence: TGTGCCAGCAGTCGGGGGGCAGGGAGTTCACCCCTCCACTTT.

This chain connects TRBV19 to TRBJ1-1, with no clear D. V was pared by 1 base and J by 3 bases, with 12 bases between. This CDR3 is 15 amino acids long. Germline CDR1 reads LNHDA; CDR2 reads SQIVND (reference sequence). The CDR3 nucleotides are TGTGCCAGTAGTATAGTATCCCCCCGGTACACTGAAGCTTTCTTT. Translation gives CASSIVSPRYTEAFF.

V usage is TRBV7-8 and J usage is TRBJ2-3, with 7 bases identical to TRBD2. The J segment lost 4 bases and the V segment lost 0 bases, leaving 7 bases of the junction unmatched. The CDR3 runs to 16 residues. Germline CDR1 SGHVS, CDR2 FQNEAQ. The CDR3: CASSLAAGVVADTQYF. The CDR3 DNA reads as TGTGCCAGCAGCTTAGCGGCGGGGGTCGTCGCAGATACGCAGTATTTT.

The CDR3 nucleotides are TGTGCCAGCAGCTTAGGGCCCCCATACGAGCAGTACTTC. Translating gives CASSLGPPYEQYF. The V call is TRBV28, the J call TRBJ2-7; D not certain. The CDR3 consists of 13 residues. Between the trimmed V and J ends, which lost 6 bases and 4 bases, there was a span of 13 bases. The germline V gene has CDR1 MDHEN and CDR2 SYDVKM.

This chain links TRBV11-1 with TRBJ1-2; 8 positions match TRBD1. Germline trimming cut 5 bases from V and 7 bases from J; bases unmatched to any gene: 3. The germline CDR1 and CDR2 sequences are SGHAT and FQDESV (reference sequence). The CDR3 totals 12 residues. The CDR3 loop reads CASSPTGGGYTF. For the CDR3, the DNA is TGTGCCAGCAGCCCCACAGGGGGTGGCTACACCTTC.

This clone has only a few counts. The chain is built from TRBV18 and TRBJ1-2, with TRBD1 matching over 9 bases. This CDR3 comprises 14 residues. V gave up 3 bases and J gave up 4 bases; unmatched junction bases: 3. Per germline, CDR1 KGHSH and CDR2 LQKENI. The CDR3 region is CASSPTTGGYGYTF. The CDR3 bases are TGTGCCAGCTCACCGACGACAGGGGGCTATGGCTACACCTTC.

V is TRBV18 and J is TRBJ1-1; TRBD1 aligns across 8 bases. Germline CDR1 reads KGHSH; CDR2 reads LQKENI. The trim removed 1 base at V and 1 base at J, leaving 2 bases unmatched. The CDR3 covers 15 residues. DNA for the CDR3: TGTGCCAGCTCACCACAGGACAGGGAGAACACTGAAGCTTTCTTT. It yields the protein CASSPQDRENTEAFF.

This clone was observed a handful of times. V gene TRBV7-9 combines with J gene TRBJ1-1; the D gene is possibly TRBD1 (5 bases). The CDR3 covers 13 residues. Germline lookup yields CDR1 SEHNR and CDR2 FQNEAQ (reference sequence). V dropped 5 bases and J dropped 7 bases, with 14 bases sitting between them. The CDR3 is CASSLRQTDEAFF. CDR3 bases: TGTGCCAGCAGCCTCCGACAGACCGATGAAGCTTTCTTT.

V gene TRBV3-1 (or the pseudogene TRBV3-2) combines with J gene TRBJ2-3; D is possibly TRBD2 (5 bases). V shed 4 bases and J shed 6 bases, with 8 bases lying between them. The CDR3 loop spans 12 amino acids. Germline V gene lookup returns CDR1 LGHDT and CDR2 YNNKEL (reference sequence). CDR3 in amino acids: CASSRTGDTQYF. DNA for the CDR3: TGTGCCAGCAGCCGTACGGGGGATACGCAGTATTTT.

The chain carries TRBV6-1 and TRBJ1-2, with 8 bases fitting TRBD1. This CDR3 is 14 amino acids long. CDR1 is MNHNS and CDR2 is SASEGT in the germline V gene. Trimming cost V 1 base and J 4 bases; bases outside gene matches: 2. In DNA form, the CDR3 reads TGTGCCAGCAGTGAAGAACAGGGGGTCTATGGCTACACCTTC. As protein: CASSEEQGVYGYTF.